This TCR beta chain appears in the sequencing data of a study of T cells in tumors after PD-1 blockade. Study as a whole: During anti-PD-1 treatment, some patients continued daily vismodegib 150 mg. Peripheral blood samples averaged 36,536 unique clonotypes and roughly 110,000 templates. Study results and limitations: Blood contained 35% to 50% of the tumor's TCR clonotypes.

Germline lookup yields CDR1 SGHRS and CDR2 YFSETQ. After removal of 4 bases from V and 6 bases from J, the junction contained 5 bases not matched to a gene. The CDR3 extends over 15 amino acids. About this clone itself: Its matching antigen is unknown.

Measured with immunoSEQ multiplex PCR; TCRdb has only the in-frame clones, and not every one. Of about 59,000 clones in the sample, roughly 78% were seen once. The chain is built from TRBV5-1 and TRBJ2-1, with 12 bases fitting TRBD1. Specimen: PBMCs, collected before anti-PD-1 treatment. The clonotype originates from a human donor with basal cell carcinoma. This chain's CDR3 is CASSGGTGGLNEQFF. The CDR3 DNA follows: TGCGCCAGCAGCGGCGGGACAGGGGGCCTCAATGAGCAGTTCTTC.